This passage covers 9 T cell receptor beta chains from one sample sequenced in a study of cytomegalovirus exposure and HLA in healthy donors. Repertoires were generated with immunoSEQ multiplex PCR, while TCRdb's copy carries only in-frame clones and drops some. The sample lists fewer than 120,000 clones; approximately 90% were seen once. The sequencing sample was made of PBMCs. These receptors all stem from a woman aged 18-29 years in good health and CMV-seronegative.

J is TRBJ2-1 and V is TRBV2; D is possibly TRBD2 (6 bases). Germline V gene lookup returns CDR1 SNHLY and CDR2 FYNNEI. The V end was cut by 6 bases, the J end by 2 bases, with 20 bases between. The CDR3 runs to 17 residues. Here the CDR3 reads CASRDEYGLAPYNEQFF. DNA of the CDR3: TGTGCCAGCAGAGACGAATATGGTCTAGCGCCCTACAATGAGCAGTTCTTC.

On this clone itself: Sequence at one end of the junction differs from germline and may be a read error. DNA of the CDR3: TGCGCCAGCAGGGAACAGGGGGCCTCCGACGAGCAGTACTTC. Translating gives CASREQGASDEQYF. The chain employs TRBV10-2 and TRBJ2-7, with 9 positions matching TRBD1. The length of the CDR3 is 14 residues. The germline V gene encodes CDR1 WSHSY and CDR2 SAAADI.

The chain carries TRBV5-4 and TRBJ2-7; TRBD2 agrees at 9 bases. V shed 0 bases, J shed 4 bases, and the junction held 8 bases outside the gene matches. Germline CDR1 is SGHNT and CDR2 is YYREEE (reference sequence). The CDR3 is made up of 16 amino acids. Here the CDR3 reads CASSLEAGGNGYEQYF. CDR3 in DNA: TGTGCCAGCAGCTTGGAAGCGGGAGGAAATGGGTACGAGCAGTACTTC.

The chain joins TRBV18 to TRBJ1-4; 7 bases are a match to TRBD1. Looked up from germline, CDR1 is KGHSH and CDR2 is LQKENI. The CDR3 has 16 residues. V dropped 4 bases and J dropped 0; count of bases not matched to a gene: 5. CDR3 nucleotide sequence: TGTGCCAGCTCACGCGGGACAGCAGCAACTAATGAAAAACTGTTTTTT. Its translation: CASSRGTAATNEKLFF.

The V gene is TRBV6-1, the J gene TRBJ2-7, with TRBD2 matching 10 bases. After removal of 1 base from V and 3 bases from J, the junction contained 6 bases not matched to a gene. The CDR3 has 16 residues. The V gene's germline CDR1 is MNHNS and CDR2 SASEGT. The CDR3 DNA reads TGTGCCAGCAGTGAAGGACTACTAGCGGGAAGCTACGAGCAGTACTTC. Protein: CASSEGLLAGSYEQYF.

The CDR3 sequence: CASSLAGGFTGELFF. CDR3 coding DNA: TGCGCCAGCAGCTTGGCAGGGGGCTTCACCGGGGAGCTGTTTTTT. This sequence joins TRBV5-1 and TRBJ2-2; 8 nucleotides match TRBD1. After removal of 0 bases from V and 4 bases from J, the junction contained 2 bases not matched to a gene. The V gene's germline CDR1 is SGHRS and CDR2 YFSETQ. The CDR3 length is 15 residues.

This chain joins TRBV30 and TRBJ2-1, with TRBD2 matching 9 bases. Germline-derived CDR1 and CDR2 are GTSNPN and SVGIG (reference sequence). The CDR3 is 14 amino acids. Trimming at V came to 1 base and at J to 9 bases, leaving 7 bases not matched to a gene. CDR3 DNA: TGTGCCTGGAGTGGGGTTAGCGGGAGTGTTGAGCAGTTCTTC. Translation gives CAWSGVSGSVEQFF. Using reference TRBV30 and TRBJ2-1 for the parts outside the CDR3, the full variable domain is SQTIHQWPATLVQPVGSPLSLECTVEGTSNPNLYWYRQAAGRGLQLLFYSVGIGQISSEVPQNLSASRPQDRQFILSSKKLLLSDSGFYLCAWSGVSGSVEQFFGPGTRLTVL.

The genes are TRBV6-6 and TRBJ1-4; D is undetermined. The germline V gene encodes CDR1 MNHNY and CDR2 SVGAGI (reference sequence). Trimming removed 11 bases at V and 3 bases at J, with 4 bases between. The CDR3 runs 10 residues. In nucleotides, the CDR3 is TGTGCCTCCTCTAATGAAAAACTGTTTTTT. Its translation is CASSNEKLFF.

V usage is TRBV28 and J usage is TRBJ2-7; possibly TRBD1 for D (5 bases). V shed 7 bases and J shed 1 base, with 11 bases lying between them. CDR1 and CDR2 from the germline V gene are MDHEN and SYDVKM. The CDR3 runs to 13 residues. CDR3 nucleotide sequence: TGTGCCAGCACTCTACCAGGGTCCTACGAGCAGTACTTC. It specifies CASTLPGSYEQYF.